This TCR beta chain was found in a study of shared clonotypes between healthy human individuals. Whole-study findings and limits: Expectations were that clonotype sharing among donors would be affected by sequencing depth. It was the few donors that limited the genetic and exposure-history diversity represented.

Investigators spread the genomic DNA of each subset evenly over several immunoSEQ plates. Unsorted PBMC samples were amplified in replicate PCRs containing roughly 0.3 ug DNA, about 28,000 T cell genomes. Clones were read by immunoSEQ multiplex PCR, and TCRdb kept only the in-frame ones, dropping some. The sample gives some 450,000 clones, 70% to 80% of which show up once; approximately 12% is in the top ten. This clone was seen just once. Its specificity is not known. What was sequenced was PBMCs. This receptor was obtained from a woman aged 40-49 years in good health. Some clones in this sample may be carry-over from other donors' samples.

DNA for the CDR3: TGTGCCAGCAGCCCCAATTCGTACGCGAACACCGGGGAGCTGTTTTTT. As protein: CASSPNSYANTGELFF. V and J are TRBV11-3 and TRBJ2-2; unclear D gene. Trimming stripped 5 bases from V and 0 bases from J, with 13 bases between. CDR3 size: 16 residues. Germline V CDR1 and CDR2: SGHNT, YENEEA.